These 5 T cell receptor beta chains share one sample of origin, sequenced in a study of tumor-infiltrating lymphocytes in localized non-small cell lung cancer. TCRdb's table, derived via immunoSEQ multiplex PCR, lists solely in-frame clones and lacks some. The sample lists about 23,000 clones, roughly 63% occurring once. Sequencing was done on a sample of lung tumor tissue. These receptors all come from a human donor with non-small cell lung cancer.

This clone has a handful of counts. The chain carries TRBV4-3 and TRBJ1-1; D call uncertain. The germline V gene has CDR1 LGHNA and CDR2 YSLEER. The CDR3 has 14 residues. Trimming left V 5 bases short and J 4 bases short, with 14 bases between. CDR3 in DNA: TGCGCCAGCAGCACCATGTCCCGGGGCACTGAAGCTTTCTTT. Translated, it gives CASSTMSRGTEAFF.

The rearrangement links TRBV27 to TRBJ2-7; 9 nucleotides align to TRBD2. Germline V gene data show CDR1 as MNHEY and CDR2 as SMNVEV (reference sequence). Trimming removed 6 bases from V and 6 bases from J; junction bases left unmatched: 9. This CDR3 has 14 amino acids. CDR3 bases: TGTGCCAGCAGGGCACCGGGACTAGCCACCGAGCAGTACTTC. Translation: CASRAPGLATEQYF.

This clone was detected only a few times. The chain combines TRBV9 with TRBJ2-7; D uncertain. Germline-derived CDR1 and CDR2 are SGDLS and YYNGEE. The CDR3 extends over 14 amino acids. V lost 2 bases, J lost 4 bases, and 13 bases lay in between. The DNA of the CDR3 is TGTGCCAGCAGCGTGGGGATCATGCCGTACGAGCAGTACTTC. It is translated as CASSVGIMPYEQYF.

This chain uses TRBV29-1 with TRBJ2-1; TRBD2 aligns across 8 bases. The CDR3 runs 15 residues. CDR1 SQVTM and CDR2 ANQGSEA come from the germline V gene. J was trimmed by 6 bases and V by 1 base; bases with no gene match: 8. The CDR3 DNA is TGCAGCGTTGAAGGTTCGGTAGCGGGACTCAATGAGCAGTTCTTC. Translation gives CSVEGSVAGLNEQFF.

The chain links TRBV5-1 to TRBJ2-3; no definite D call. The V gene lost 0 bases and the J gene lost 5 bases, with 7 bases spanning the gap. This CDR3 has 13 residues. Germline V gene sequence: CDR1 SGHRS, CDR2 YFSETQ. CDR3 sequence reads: CASSLAWIDTQYF. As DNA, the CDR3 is TGCGCCAGCAGCTTGGCTTGGATAGATACGCAGTATTTT.